The 27 T cell receptor beta chains below all came from one sample that was sequenced in a study of Tregs in tolerant kidney transplant recipients. The protocol was immunoSEQ multiplex PCR, while the TCRdb copy is restricted to in-frame clones and leaves out a portion. The sample has several thousand clones. Mixed chimerism was transient after nonmyeloablative marrow transplants from related graft donors. This sample comprised CD8+ T cells from blood (PBMCs), obtained 12 months after the transplant. Every receptor here comes from a human patient who received a combined kidney and bone marrow transplant. The T cells may come from the graft donor.

A remark on this clone: The CDR3 is cut off 3 residues early in the read; its end comes from the germline J gene. The genes are TRBV19 and TRBJ1-1, with a weak D call TRBD1 (6 bases). The germline V gene has CDR1 LNHDA and CDR2 SQIVND (reference sequence). The V end was cut by 4 bases, the J end by 1 base, with 13 bases between. The CDR3 spans 15 residues. CDR3 residues: CASSTPGHWNTEAFF. The part of the CDR3 DNA that was read is TGTGCCAGTAGTACCCCGGGACATTGGAACACTGAA.

A remark on this clone: The CDR3 end falls 3 residues outside the read, so it is completed with the germline J gene. V is TRBV2 and J is TRBJ2-7; D might be TRBD1 (5 bases). The germline V and J ends were trimmed by 6 bases and 4 bases, with 13 bases remaining between them. The V gene's germline CDR1 is SNHLY and CDR2 FYNNEI. This CDR3 comprises 13 residues. CDR3 bases read: TGTGCCAGCAGCGCAGGGTTTGCGTACGAG. Translated: CASSAGFAYE. The whole CDR3 region reads CASSAGFAYEQYF.

With respect to this clone: With the read ending 3 residues before the CDR3 end, the germline J gene is used to fill in that end. The chain joins TRBV20-1 to TRBJ2-7; TRBD1 aligns across 10 bases. The CDR3 totals 14 residues. V lost 3 bases and J lost 3; bases outside the gene matches: 5. The germline V gene has CDR1 DFQATT and CDR2 SNEGSKA (reference sequence). The CDR3 loop reads CSASEGQGIYEQYF. The CDR3 DNA, read in part, is TGCAGTGCTAGTGAGGGACAGGGGATCTACGAG.

A note on this clone: The observed sequence ends 3 residues before the CDR3 terminus, with the missing tail filled in from the germline J gene. This sequence joins TRBV11-2 and TRBJ2-5; D is ambiguous. Germline-derived CDR1 and CDR2 are SGHAT and FQNNGV. Trimming shortened V by 0 bases and J by 2 bases, and 10 bases separated the two germline ends. The CDR3 has 15 amino acids. The CDR3 bases that were read are TGTGCCAGCAGCTTAGATCGACATTTTCAAGAGACC. Translated, it gives CASSLDRHFQET. The whole CDR3 region reads CASSLDRHFQETQYF.

Comment on this clone: The read ends 3 residues shy of where the CDR3 ends; the end is completed using the germline J gene. The rearrangement links TRBV4-1 to TRBJ1-4; D is unresolved. V was clipped by 3 bases and J by 8 bases, with 10 bases between them. This CDR3 is built from 13 residues. Germline assignment: CDR1 MGHRA and CDR2 YSYEKL. The CDR3 loop is CASSQVYREKLFF. The part of the CDR3 DNA that was read is TGCGCCAGCAGCCAGGTATATCGGGAAAAA.

The CDR3 region is CASGLLEVASNQPQHF. CDR3 DNA, as far as it was read: TGTGCCAGCGGACTTTTGGAGGTTGCTAGCAATCAGCCC. This sequence joins TRBV6-2 or TRBV6-3 and TRBJ1-5; D not resolved. The CDR3 end is not reached by the read, which stops 3 residues before it; the germline J gene fills it in. Between the trimmed V and J ends, which lost 8 bases and 0 bases, there was a span of 17 bases. Germline V CDR1 and CDR2: MNHEY, SVGEGT. CDR3 length equals 16 residues.

Of note for this clone: The read ends 3 residues early relative to the CDR3; the germline J gene fills the gap. This chain links TRBV18 with TRBJ2-1, with 7 positions matching TRBD2. V dropped 2 bases and J dropped 2; count of bases not matched to a gene: 9. This CDR3 has 17 residues. Germline V gene lookup returns CDR1 KGHSH and CDR2 LQKENI. The CDR3 loop is CASSPEPGLPAYNEQFF. CDR3 DNA (partial): TGTGCCAGCTCACCAGAACCGGGACTACCGGCCTACAATGAG.

As for this clone: The read stops 3 residues short of the end of the CDR3; the missing end is completed from the germline J gene. The chain recombines TRBV5-1 with TRBJ2-2, with 13 positions matching TRBD2. The CDR3 runs to 18 residues. Germline V gives CDR1 SGHRS, CDR2 YFSETQ. V lost 4 bases, J lost 5 bases, and 11 bases stayed unmatched. The CDR3 region is CASSTGLAGPRGTGELFF. The CDR3 DNA, read in part, is TGCGCCAGCAGCACGGGACTAGCGGGACCCCGGGGAACCGGGGAG.

As concerns this clone: The CDR3 goes on 3 residues after the read ends, and that part is filled in from the germline J gene. The chain uses TRBV7-3 and TRBJ2-7; 8 bases line up with TRBD2. CDR1 is SGHTA, CDR2 FQGTGA, per germline. This CDR3 comprises 14 residues. Germline trimming cut 0 bases from V and 6 bases from J; bases unmatched to any gene: 4. The sequenced part of the CDR3 DNA is TGTGCCAGCAGCTTAACCCGGGAGGGGAGCGAG. It specifies CASSLTREGSE. The CDR3 in full is CASSLTREGSEQYF.

On this clone itself: The CDR3 end lies 3 residues beyond the end of the read and is filled in from the germline J gene. This chain uses TRBV7-9 with TRBJ2-1; D is unclear. Germline CDR1 and CDR2: SEHNR and FQNEAQ (reference sequence). The CDR3 extends over 14 amino acids. V lost 5 bases, J lost 2 bases, and 10 bases lay in between. CDR3 in amino acids: CASSLSLAYNEQFF. CDR3 DNA, as far as it was read: TGTGCCAGCAGCCTGAGCCTGGCCTACAATGAG.

As concerns this clone: Sequencing ends 3 residues short of the CDR3 end; the germline J gene provides the rest. The rearrangement uses TRBV19 and TRBJ2-7, with 9 positions matching TRBD1. Losses at the gene ends were 5 bases for V and 5 bases for J; bases not matched to a gene: 7. The CDR3 runs to 14 residues. Germline CDR1 LNHDA, CDR2 SQIVND (reference sequence). CDR3 amino acids: CASSVWTGAHEQYF. Incomplete CDR3 DNA: TGTGCCAGTAGTGTCTGGACAGGGGCCCACGAG. Full variable domain (remainder filled in from reference TRBV19 and TRBJ2-7): DGGITQSPKYLFRKEGQNVTLSCEQNLNHDAMYWYRQDPGQGLRLIYYSQIVNDFQKGDIAEGYSVSREKKESFPLTVTSAQKNPTAFYLCASSVWTGAHEQYFGPGTRLTVT.

With respect to this clone: Coverage ceases 3 residues before the CDR3 finishes, and the germline J gene fills in the end. The chain uses TRBV2 and TRBJ2-3; D perhaps matches TRBD2 (5 bases). Germline lookup yields CDR1 SNHLY and CDR2 FYNNEI. The CDR3 has 13 amino acids. V was trimmed by 4 bases and J by 2 bases, leaving 7 bases between them. CDR3: CASSGLSTDTQYF. The sequenced CDR3 bases are TGTGCCAGCAGTGGACTATCCACAGATACG.

Notes on this clone: The read terminates 3 residues ahead of where the CDR3 ends, so the germline J gene completes it. This rearrangement joins TRBV10-3 to TRBJ2-1; 10 positions agree with TRBD2. The germline V gene encodes CDR1 ENHRY and CDR2 SYGVKD. Trimming cost V 2 bases and J 9 bases; bases outside gene matches: 7. This CDR3 has 15 amino acids. Partial CDR3 DNA: TGTGCCATCAGTGAGGAAGCGGGAGGGCCTCGTGAG. Its translation is CAISEEAGGPRE. The full CDR3 sequence reads CAISEEAGGPREQFF.

As for this clone: The CDR3 is cut off 3 residues early in the read; its end comes from the germline J gene. This sequence joins TRBV30 and TRBJ1-3, with D perhaps TRBD1 (6 bases). Trimming cost V 2 bases and J 5 bases, with 13 bases left between them. The CDR3 covers 14 residues. Germline V gene sequence: CDR1 GTSNPN, CDR2 SVGIG (reference sequence). CDR3 DNA (partial): TGTGCCTGGAGTCCCCGGACAGCCAGAAACACC. It codes for CAWSPRTARNT. The complete CDR3 reads CAWSPRTARNTIYF.

This clone is labeled medium-sized based on frequency. The read terminates 3 residues before the CDR3 end, so the remaining end is supplied by the germline J gene. The chain recombines TRBV29-1 with TRBJ1-2, with 9 bases lining up with TRBD1. Germline V gene lookup returns CDR1 SQVTM and CDR2 ANQGSEA. Trimming at V came to 0 bases and at J to 7 bases, leaving 6 bases not matched to a gene. CDR3 length: 14 amino acids. Incomplete CDR3 DNA: TGCAGCGTTGAAGACGGGGACAGGGTTTCTGGC. Amino acid sequence: CSVEDGDRVSG. The complete CDR3 sequence is CSVEDGDRVSGYTF. The variable domain in full, completed from reference TRBV29-1 and TRBJ1-2, reads SAVISQKPSRDICQRGTSLTIQCQVDSQVTMMFWYRQQPGQSLTLIATANQGSEATYESGFVIDKFPISRPNLTFSTLTVSNMSPEDSSIYLCSVEDGDRVSGYTFGSGTRLTVV.

Of note for this clone: With the read ending 3 residues before the CDR3 end, the germline J gene is used to fill in that end. V and J are TRBV9 and TRBJ2-7; D possibly corresponds to TRBD2 (5 bases). CDR1 is SGDLS and CDR2 is YYNGEE in the germline V gene. V gave up 0 bases and J gave up 5 bases, with 15 bases separating them. CDR3 length: 15 residues. The CDR3 bases that were read are TGTGCCAGCAGCGTAGAATGGACTCATCAGAACGAG. Protein: CASSVEWTHQNE. The complete CDR3 sequence is CASSVEWTHQNEQYF.

About this clone itself: The CDR3 end falls 3 residues outside the read, so it is completed with the germline J gene. The chain carries TRBV7-3 and TRBJ2-2, with TRBD2 matching 11 bases. Germline values: CDR1 SGHTA, CDR2 FQGTGA. CDR3 size: 15 residues. With V trimmed by 5 bases and J by 5 bases, 4 bases remained unmatched. The CDR3: CASSPLAGGTGELFF. CDR3 bases read: TGTGCCAGCAGCCCCCTAGCGGGAGGAACCGGGGAG.

On this clone: The read falls 3 residues short of the CDR3 end, and the missing part is taken from the germline J gene. This sequence joins TRBV7-6 and TRBJ2-1, with 8 bases lining up with TRBD2. Germline lookup yields CDR1 SGHVS and CDR2 FNYEAQ. V was clipped by 5 bases and J by 4 bases; unmatched bases: 10. There are 16 residues in the CDR3. CDR3 protein: CASSPWPSGSYNEQFF. The sequenced CDR3 bases are TGTGCCAGCAGCCCATGGCCTAGCGGGTCATACAATGAG.

Concerning this clone: The read comes to an end 3 residues before the CDR3 does, leaving the germline J gene to fill in the end. V usage is TRBV5-6 and J usage is TRBJ2-3; 11 positions match TRBD1. Trimming removed 3 bases from V and 6 bases from J; junction bases left unmatched: 6. CDR3 size: 15 residues. Germline V gene data show CDR1 as SGHDT and CDR2 as YYEEEE. CDR3 DNA, as far as it was read: TGTGCCAGCAGCTACGGACAGGGGGCATCCGATACG. The encoded protein is CASSYGQGASDT. The CDR3 as a whole reads CASSYGQGASDTQYF.

As for this clone: The read ends 3 residues before the CDR3 terminus; that terminus is restored from the germline J gene. The chain carries TRBV7-2 and TRBJ1-5; D gene unclear. The CDR3 covers 15 residues. Trimming took 1 base from V and 0 from J, leaving 7 bases between them. Per germline, CDR1 SGHTA and CDR2 FQGNSA. CDR3 loop: CASSLVPDSNQPQHF. The sequenced part of the CDR3 DNA is TGTGCCAGCAGCTTAGTTCCAGATAGCAATCAGCCC.

Note on this clone: The read finishes 3 residues shy of the CDR3 end, and the germline J gene is used to complete it. The chain uses TRBV7-2 and TRBJ2-2, with no clear D. CDR1 is SGHTA and CDR2 is FQGNSA in the germline V gene. Deletions cut 5 bases from V and 1 base from J, with 5 bases between. CDR3 length equals 13 residues. The chain's CDR3 is CASSPLNTGELFF. CDR3 DNA, as far as it was read: TGTGCCAGCAGCCCATTGAACACCGGGGAG.

Of note for this clone: The observed sequence ends 3 residues before the CDR3 terminus, with the missing tail filled in from the germline J gene. The rearrangement uses TRBV18 and TRBJ2-1; 7 nucleotides match TRBD2. CDR1 and CDR2 (germline): KGHSH, LQKENI. This CDR3 comprises 16 residues. J lost 1 base, V lost 6 bases, and 9 bases had no gene match. The CDR3 DNA, read in part, is TGTGCCAGCTCCCCAACCGCGGGAGTGTCCTACAATGAG. Residues: CASSPTAGVSYNE. The entire CDR3 protein is CASSPTAGVSYNEQFF.

A word on this clone: The read finishes 3 residues shy of the CDR3 end, and the germline J gene is used to complete it. The V and J genes are TRBV20-1 and TRBJ2-7, with a possible D match to TRBD2 (6 bases). V was pared by 3 bases and J by 4 bases, with 19 bases between. The germline CDR1 and CDR2 sequences are DFQATT and SNEGSKA (reference sequence). The CDR3 sequence is 15 residues long. Partial CDR3 DNA: TGCAGTGCTAGCTCCCCTAGCGAGGTGGGGTACGAG. Amino acids: CSASSPSEVGYE. The whole CDR3 is CSASSPSEVGYEQYF.

With regard to this clone: The CDR3 end falls 3 residues outside the read, so it is completed with the germline J gene. The genes are TRBV30 and TRBJ2-7; 8 bases match TRBD1. Germline-derived CDR1 and CDR2 are GTSNPN and SVGIG (reference sequence). The CDR3 covers 13 residues. Trimming at V came to 4 bases and at J to 3 bases, leaving 5 bases not matched to a gene. The CDR3 is CAWTGGVGYEQYF. The DNA read from the CDR3 is TGTGCCTGGACAGGGGGCGTAGGCTACGAG.

A remark on this clone: From the germline J gene comes the end of the CDR3, since the read stops 3 residues before it. The chain is built from TRBV19 and TRBJ2-1; a possible D gene is TRBD2 (6 bases). V lost 5 bases, J lost 5 bases, and 19 bases lay in between. The CDR3 loop spans 16 amino acids. The germline V gene encodes CDR1 LNHDA and CDR2 SQIVND (reference sequence). The CDR3 loop reads CASSLLVSGVHNEQFF. The sequenced CDR3 bases are TGTGCCAGTAGTCTCCTAGTATCGGGGGTTCACAATGAG.

Regarding this clone: The read ends 3 residues shy of where the CDR3 ends; the end is completed using the germline J gene. The chain links TRBV29-1 to TRBJ2-1; tentatively, D is TRBD1 (5 bases). Germline V CDR1 and CDR2: SQVTM, ANQGSEA. The CDR3 is 15 residues long. V was cut by 4 bases and J by 2 bases, with 15 bases left in between. This chain's CDR3 is CSVVRPGNPYNEQFF. The sequenced CDR3 bases are TGCAGCGTTGTCCGTCCAGGGAACCCCTACAATGAG.

On this clone itself: The read terminates 3 residues ahead of where the CDR3 ends, so the germline J gene completes it. V is TRBV6-2 or TRBV6-3 and J is TRBJ2-7; 11 bases are a match to TRBD1. In germline, CDR1 is MNHEY, CDR2 SVGEGT. V shed 6 bases and J 2 bases; nucleotides not matched to a gene: 6. The CDR3 covers 15 residues. CDR3 sequence: CASRPRTGGPYEQYF. The CDR3 DNA, read in part, is TGTGCCAGCAGACCCAGGACAGGGGGCCCCTACGAG.